This TCR beta chain was observed in a study of tumor-infiltrating lymphocytes in oesophageal squamous cell carcinoma. V was trimmed by 0 bases and J by 0 bases, leaving 16 bases between them. This CDR3 contains 18 residues. One entry per CDR3 protein results from TCRdb running MiXCR on the PCR reads. The data hold about 20,000 distinct CDR3 sequences, with almost 40% observed a single time. This sequence joins TRBV5-3 and TRBJ1-3, with no clear D. TRBV5-3 is recorded as an ORF, its role being uncertain. The sequencing sample was made of blood. This clonotype originated in a male donor with esophageal squamous cell carcinoma. CDR3 DNA: TGTGCCAGAAGCTTGGGGGCTAGGTCCTTCCCCTCTGGAAACACCATATATTTT. This sequence encodes CARSLGARSFPSGNTIYF.